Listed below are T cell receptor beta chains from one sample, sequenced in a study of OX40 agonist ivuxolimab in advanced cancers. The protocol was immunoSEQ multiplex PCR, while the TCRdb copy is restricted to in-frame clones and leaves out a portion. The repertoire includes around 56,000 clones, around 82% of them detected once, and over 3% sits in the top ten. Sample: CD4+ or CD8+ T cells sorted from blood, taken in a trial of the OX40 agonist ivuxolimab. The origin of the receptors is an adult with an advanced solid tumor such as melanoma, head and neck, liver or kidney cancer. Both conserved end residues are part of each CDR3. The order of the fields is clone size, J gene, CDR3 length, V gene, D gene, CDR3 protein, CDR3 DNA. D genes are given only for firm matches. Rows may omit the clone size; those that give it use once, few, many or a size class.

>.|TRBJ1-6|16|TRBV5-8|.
CASSRGGGGNNSPLHF
TGTGCCAGCAGCCGCGGCGGGGGGGGCAATAATTCACCCCTCCACTTT
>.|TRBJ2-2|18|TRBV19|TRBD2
CASSSPSAGGQGTGELFF
TGTGCCAGTAGTTCCCCTTCAGCGGGAGGGCAAGGCACCGGGGAGCTGTTTTTT
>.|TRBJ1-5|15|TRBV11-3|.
CASSPFSLPAGPQHF
TGTGCCAGCAGCCCGTTCAGCCTTCCCGCAGGGCCCCAGCATTTT
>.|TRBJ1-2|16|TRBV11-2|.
CASSLGASPANYGYTF
TGTGCCAGCAGCTTAGGAGCTTCCCCAGCTAACTATGGCTACACCTTC
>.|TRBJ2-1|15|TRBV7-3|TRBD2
CASSLTGTSGSKWFF
TGTGCCAGCAGCTTAACTGGGACTAGCGGGAGCAAATGGTTCTTC
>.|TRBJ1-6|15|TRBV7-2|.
CASSSRQVSNSPLHF
TGTGCCAGCAGCTCCAGACAGGTTTCTAATTCACCCCTCCACTTT
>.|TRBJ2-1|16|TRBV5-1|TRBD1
CASSQRQGRAYNEQFF
TGCGCCAGCAGCCAGAGACAGGGCAGGGCCTACAATGAGCAGTTCTTC
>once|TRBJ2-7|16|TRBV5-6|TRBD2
CASSSDPGLAVYEQYF
TGTGCCAGCAGCTCCGATCCGGGACTAGCGGTGTACGAGCAGTACTTC
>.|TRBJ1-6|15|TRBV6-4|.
CASRQTDTSNSPLHF
TGTGCCAGCAGGCAGACTGATACTTCTAATTCACCCCTCCACTTT
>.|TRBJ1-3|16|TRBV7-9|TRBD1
CASSTSGRGRGNTIYF
TGTGCCAGCAGTACATCGGGTAGGGGGCGCGGAAACACCATATATTTT
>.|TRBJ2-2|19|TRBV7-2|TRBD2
CASSHGLAGGWANTGELFF
TGTGCCAGCAGCCATGGACTAGCGGGAGGTTGGGCGAACACCGGGGAGCTGTTTTTT
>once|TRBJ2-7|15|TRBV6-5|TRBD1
CASRILTGSSYEQYF
TGTGCCAGCAGGATCCTGACAGGGAGCTCCTACGAGCAGTACTTC
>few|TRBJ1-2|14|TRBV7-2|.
CASGKGSVNYGYTF
TGTGCCAGCGGAAAGGGATCGGTGAACTATGGCTACACCTTC
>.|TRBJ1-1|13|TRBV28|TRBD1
CASSLPGQAEAFF
TGTGCCAGCAGTTTACCTGGACAGGCGGAAGCTTTCTTT
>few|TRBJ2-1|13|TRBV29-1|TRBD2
CSTGGGSYNEQFF
TGCAGTACCGGGGGGGGCTCCTACAATGAGCAGTTCTTC
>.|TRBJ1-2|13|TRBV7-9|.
CASISREVSGYTF
TGTGCCAGCATCTCCAGGGAAGTAAGTGGCTACACCTTC
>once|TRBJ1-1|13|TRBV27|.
CASSLNRDAEAFF
TGTGCCAGCAGTTTAAACCGGGACGCTGAAGCTTTCTTT
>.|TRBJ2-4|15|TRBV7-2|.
CASSLEAGRINIQYF
TGTGCCAGCAGCTTAGAAGCGGGCCGAATAAACATTCAGTACTTC
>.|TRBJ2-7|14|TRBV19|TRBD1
CASSNRQGSNEQYF
TGTGCCAGTAGTAATCGACAGGGGAGCAACGAGCAGTACTTC
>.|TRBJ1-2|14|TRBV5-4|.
CASSRTAAVYGYTF
TGTGCCAGCAGCCGGACTGCCGCGGTCTATGGCTACACCTTC
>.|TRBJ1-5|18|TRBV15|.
CATSRDGPGHLPNQPQHF
TGTGCCACCAGCAGAGATGGACCCGGGCACCTTCCCAATCAGCCCCAGCATTTT
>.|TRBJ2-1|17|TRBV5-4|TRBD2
CASSLLELAGTYNEQFF
TGTGCCAGCAGCTTGCTCGAGCTAGCGGGAACGTACAATGAGCAGTTCTTC
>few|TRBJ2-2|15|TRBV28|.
CASSGIIPNTGELFF
TGTGCCAGCAGTGGCATCATACCGAACACCGGGGAGCTGTTTTTT
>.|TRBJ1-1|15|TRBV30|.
CAWRVKGVRNPEAFF
TGTGCCTGGAGAGTGAAGGGGGTGAGAAACCCTGAAGCTTTCTTT
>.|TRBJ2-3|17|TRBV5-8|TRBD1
CANPRDRGQMSTDTQYF
TGTGCCAACCCTCGGGACAGGGGGCAAATGAGCACAGATACGCAGTATTTT
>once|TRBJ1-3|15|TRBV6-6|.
CASRPRGSAGNTIYF
TGTGCCAGCCGCCCCAGGGGTTCGGCTGGAAACACCATATATTTT